Listed below are T cell receptor beta chains from one sample, sequenced in a study of T cells in Graves' hyperthyroidism and ophthalmopathy. TCRdb independently ran MiXCR on the multiplex PCR reads; one entry per CDR3 protein. The sample gives 600,000 or so distinct CDR3 sequences, 46% of which show up once; about 8.2% is in the top ten. The sequenced sample was peripheral blood or thyroid tissue (not recorded which). The receptors stem from a woman aged 18-29 years with Graves' hyperthyroidism. The CDR3 runs from the conserved cysteine through the conserved F or W. The order of the fields is D gene, J gene, clone size, V gene, CDR3 protein, CDR3 DNA. D genes are given only for firm matches. Rows give clone size only sometimes, using once, few, many, or a class for an expanded clone.

>NA|TRBJ1-2|few|TRBV19
CASSMREANYGYTF
TGTGCCAGTAGTATGAGGGAAGCTAACTATGGCTACACCTTC
>NA|TRBJ2-7|NA|TRBV7-6
CASSPGTPKLGYEQYF
TGTGCCAGCAGCCCCGGGACGCCTAAACTTGGCTACGAGCAGTACTTC
>TRBD1|TRBJ2-5|NA|TRBV7-9
CASSRTAGGIETQYF
TGTGCCAGCAGCCGCACGGCAGGGGGCATCGAGACCCAGTACTTC
>TRBD1|TRBJ1-2|few|TRBV7-9
CASSRTGGQGFLHGYTF
TGTGCCAGCAGCCGTACGGGAGGACAGGGGTTCCTCCATGGCTACACCTTC
>TRBD2|TRBJ2-7|few|TRBV20-1
CSARDFGTSGYEQYF
TGCAGTGCTAGAGATTTCGGGACTAGCGGATACGAGCAGTACTTC
>NA|TRBJ1-2|NA|TRBV20-1
CSAGGPSGAYGYTF
TGCAGTGCTGGAGGGCCCTCAGGAGCGTATGGCTACACCTTC
>NA|TRBJ1-1|few|TRBV19
CASSEGPTEAFF
TGTGCCAGTAGTGAGGGACCTACTGAAGCTTTCTTT
>NA|TRBJ1-5|few|TRBV10-3
CASSTTQGLGNQPQHF
TGTGCCAGCAGTACGACGCAGGGCTTGGGCAATCAGCCCCAGCATTTT
>NA|TRBJ2-7|NA|TRBV5-5
CASSGVAIPPHEQYF
TGTGCCAGCAGCGGCGTTGCGATCCCTCCTCACGAGCAGTACTTC
>TRBD1|TRBJ1-5|NA|TRBV2
CASRHRGGHRGGQPQHF
TGTGCCAGCAGGCATAGGGGGGGACACAGGGGAGGACAGCCCCAGCATTTT
>TRBD1|TRBJ2-7|NA|TRBV19
CASSNPGQGIYEQYF
TGTGCCAGTAGTAATCCGGGACAGGGTATCTACGAGCAGTACTTC
>TRBD1|TRBJ1-5|NA|TRBV20-1
CSATTGTGYNQPQHF
TGCAGTGCTACTACCGGGACAGGTTACAATCAGCCCCAGCATTTT
>NA|TRBJ1-4|many|TRBV10-3
CAISETTNEKLFF
TGTGCCATCAGCGAAACAACTAATGAAAAACTGTTTTTT
>TRBD1|TRBJ1-2|NA|TRBV7-8
CASSYPGQGAFGYTF
TGTGCCAGCAGCTACCCGGGACAGGGGGCTTTTGGCTACACCTTC
>NA|TRBJ2-7|many|TRBV29-1
CSVAPGTAGEQYF
TGCAGCGTTGCCCCCGGGACTGCCGGCGAGCAGTACTTC
>NA|TRBJ2-6|few|TRBV20-1
CSAYTSGANVLTF
TGCAGTGCTTACACCTCTGGGGCCAACGTCCTGACTTTC
>NA|TRBJ2-2|NA|TRBV7-2
CASSQDSNTGELFF
TGTGCCAGCAGCCAAGACAGTAACACCGGGGAGCTGTTTTTT
>NA|TRBJ2-5|few|TRBV9
CASTLGAGETQYF
TGTGCCAGCACCCTTGGGGCGGGAGAGACCCAGTACTTC
>TRBD1|TRBJ1-1|NA|TRBV19
CASSQGGHTEAFF
TGTGCCAGTAGTCAGGGGGGCCACACTGAAGCTTTCTTT
>NA|TRBJ1-1|NA|TRBV7-8
CASSQGLGDTEAFF
TGTGCCAGCAGCCAAGGTCTCGGGGACACTGAAGCTTTCTTT
>TRBD2|TRBJ2-7|many|TRBV24-1
CATSDSRGGYEQYF
TGTGCCACCAGTGATTCGCGGGGGGGCTACGAGCAGTACTTC
>TRBD1|TRBJ1-2|few|TRBV7-9
CASSETTGQSYGYTF
TGTGCCAGCAGCGAAACTACGGGACAGAGCTATGGCTACACCTTC
>TRBD1|TRBJ1-6|NA|TRBV25-1
CASLGQGIYNSPLHF
TGTGCCAGCTTGGGACAGGGAATTTATAATTCACCCCTCCACTTT
>NA|TRBJ2-5|NA|TRBV7-2
CASSRRIQETQYF
TGTGCCAGCAGCCGGCGGATACAAGAGACCCAGTACTTC
>NA|TRBJ1-4|few|TRBV12-3/TRBV12-4
CASSQVGATNEKLFF
TGTGCCAGCAGCCAAGTTGGGGCAACTAATGAAAAACTGTTTTTT
>TRBD1|TRBJ1-5|many|TRBV2
CASSGQGAGNQPQHF
TGTGCCAGCAGTGGACAGGGGGCAGGGAATCAGCCCCAGCATTTT
>NA|TRBJ1-1|NA|TRBV10-3
CASSYSILSTEASF
TGTGCCAGCAGTTACTCGATTTTGTCCACTGAAGCTTCCTTT
>TRBD2|TRBJ2-7|NA|TRBV7-9
CASSSTRTSSYERYF
TGTGCCAGCAGCTCAACACGGACTAGCTCCTACGAGCGGTACTTC
>NA|TRBJ2-7|NA|TRBV7-6
CASSRGAQYEQYF
TGTGCCAGCAGCAGGGGGGCTCAGTACGAGCAGTACTTC
>NA|TRBJ2-2|NA|TRBV24-1
CATSAPALRRPRVGELFF
TGTGCCACCAGTGCCCCGGCCCTACGACGACCCAGGGTCGGGGAGCTGTTTTTT
>NA|TRBJ1-2|NA|TRBV7-8
CASSQAEGMSGYTF
TGTGCCAGCAGCCAAGCCGAGGGGATGAGTGGCTACACCTTC